These 23 T cell receptor beta chains were all obtained from the same sample, sequenced in a study of blood T cell repertoires in COVID-19. The table came from immunoSEQ multiplex PCR; TCRdb's copy has only in-frame clones and leaves some out. The data contain a few hundred thousand clones, 87% of them singletons. The sample was peripheral blood. These receptors all stem from a woman in her late teens or twenties who had recovered from COVID-19.

This clone was found a few times. The chain couples TRBV4-3 to TRBJ1-1; 7 nucleotides agree with TRBD1. This CDR3 has 16 amino acids. The junction had 4 bases not matched to a gene; V was cut back by 0 bases and J by 0 bases. Looked up from germline, CDR1 is LGHNA and CDR2 is YSLEER. CDR3 amino acids: CASSQEWGQLNTEAFF. CDR3 nucleotide sequence: TGCGCCAGCAGCCAAGAGTGGGGACAGTTGAACACTGAAGCTTTCTTT.

The gene calls are TRBV7-3 and TRBJ2-2; unclear D gene. This CDR3 has 11 residues. The germline gives CDR1 SGHTA, CDR2 FQGTGA. Trimming removed 5 bases at V and 5 bases at J, with 3 bases between. CDR3 coding DNA: TGTGCCAGCAGCCGTACCGGGGAGCTGTTTTTT. Its protein product is CASSRTGELFF.

This chain connects TRBV25-1 to TRBJ1-4, with D possibly TRBD1 on 5 matching bases. The CDR3 loop spans 13 amino acids. From germline, CDR1 is MGHDK and CDR2 SYGVNS. V was trimmed by 4 bases and J by 7 bases, leaving 10 bases between them. The CDR3, as DNA: TGTGCCAGCAGTGGGGGACTTGCTGAAAAACTGTTTTTT. This sequence encodes CASSGGLAEKLFF. Filled out from reference TRBV25-1 and TRBJ1-4, the complete variable domain reads EADIYQTPRYLVIGTGKKITLECSQTMGHDKMYWYQQDPGMELHLIHYSYGVNSTEKGDLSSESTVSRIRTEHFPLTLESARPSHTSQYLCASSGGLAEKLFFGSGTQLSVL.

The chain couples TRBV12-3 or TRBV12-4 to TRBJ2-7, with TRBD1 matching over 10 bases. J lost 5 bases, V lost 3 bases, and 1 base had no gene match. The CDR3 covers 13 residues. CDR3 sequence reads: CASSFGTGDEQYF. In DNA, the CDR3 is TGTGCCAGCAGTTTTGGGACAGGGGACGAGCAGTACTTC.

The CDR3 here is CASSGGSAVDTEAFF. Written as DNA, the CDR3 is TGTGCCAGTAGTGGGGGCTCGGCCGTGGACACTGAAGCTTTCTTT. The chain employs TRBV19 and TRBJ1-1, with a possible D match to TRBD1 (6 bases). Germline assignment: CDR1 LNHDA and CDR2 SQIVND (reference sequence). The V gene lost 5 bases and the J gene lost 3 bases, with 16 bases spanning the gap. The CDR3 runs to 15 residues.

The rearrangement links TRBV7-3 to TRBJ2-2; D is ambiguous. V was cut by 5 bases and J by 4 bases, with 11 bases left in between. Germline V gene data show CDR1 as SGHTA and CDR2 as FQGTGA. CDR3 length: 14 amino acids. The CDR3 sequence: CASSLIGSTGELFF. The CDR3 region has the DNA TGTGCCAGCAGCCTAATCGGGTCCACCGGGGAGCTGTTTTTT.

The CDR3: CASSFLGPEAYGYTF. In DNA, the CDR3 is TGCGCCAGCAGCTTTTTGGGGCCAGAAGCCTATGGCTACACCTTC. The J gene is TRBJ1-2, the V gene TRBV5-1; a weak D match, TRBD1 (5 bases). Trimming stripped 2 bases from V and 4 bases from J, with 15 bases between. The CDR3 is 15 amino acids. The V gene's germline CDR1 is SGHRS and CDR2 YFSETQ.

The rearrangement links TRBV30 to TRBJ1-5; D is possibly TRBD1 (5 bases). The CDR3 consists of 12 residues. CDR1 and CDR2 from the germline V gene are GTSNPN and SVGIG (reference sequence). V lost 1 base, J lost 5 bases, and 6 bases lay in between. The CDR3 DNA reads TGTGCCTGGAGTGAGGGGTATCAGCCCCAGCATTTT. Translating it yields CAWSEGYQPQHF.

The J gene is TRBJ2-5, the V gene TRBV15, with TRBD1 as a possible D gene (7 bases). From germline, CDR1 is LNHNV and CDR2 YYDKDF (reference sequence). The CDR3 is made up of 16 amino acids. Trimming took 8 bases from V and 0 from J, leaving 19 bases between them. In DNA, the CDR3 is TGTGCCACCTCCCCCGGGCAGGGGGGATACCAAGAGACCCAGTACTTC. Protein sequence: CATSPGQGGYQETQYF.

The J gene is TRBJ2-2, the V gene TRBV9, with 7 positions matching TRBD1. Germline CDR1 is SGDLS and CDR2 is YYNGEE. This CDR3 has 16 residues. Unmatched junction bases numbered 5, after V lost 3 bases and J lost 0 bases. CDR3 in amino acids: CASSETGLANTGELFF. DNA of the CDR3: TGTGCCAGCAGCGAGACAGGGCTTGCGAACACCGGGGAGCTGTTTTTT. Variable domain in full (rest from reference TRBV9 and TRBJ2-2): DSGVTQTPKHLITATGQRVTLRCSPRSGDLSVYWYQQSLDQGLQFLIQYYNGEERAKGNILERFSAQQFPDLHSELNLSSLELGDSALYFCASSETGLANTGELFFGEGSRLTVL.

The gene calls are TRBV9 and TRBJ2-3; perhaps TRBD1 as D (5 bases). From germline, CDR1 is SGDLS and CDR2 YYNGEE. This CDR3 contains 15 residues. Between the trimmed V and J ends, which lost 7 bases and 2 bases, there was a span of 17 bases. The CDR3 is CASSLPTVNTDTQYF. CDR3 coding DNA: TGTGCCAGCTCACTCCCGACAGTCAACACAGATACGCAGTATTTT.

This chain connects TRBV7-9 to TRBJ2-6; D is ambiguous. The V and J ends lost 4 bases and 4 bases respectively, with 8 bases between them. The CDR3 consists of 14 residues. Germline V gives CDR1 SEHNR, CDR2 FQNEAQ (reference sequence). CDR3 in amino acids: CASSSVGGANVLTF. The CDR3 DNA follows: TGTGCCAGCAGCTCCGTCGGGGGGGCCAACGTCCTGACTTTC.

The chain couples TRBV7-6 to TRBJ2-1; maybe TRBD2 (7 bases). Germline CDR1 and CDR2: SGHVS and FNYEAQ. The CDR3 totals 17 residues. V was cut by 2 bases and J by 10 bases, with 24 bases left in between. In DNA, the CDR3 is TGTGCCAGCAGCTTATTAATGGGGGCGGGAGAATCCGGAGAGCAGTTCTTC. It translates to CASSLLMGAGESGEQFF.

This rearrangement joins TRBV29-1 to TRBJ1-3; D is undetermined. The germline CDR1 and CDR2 sequences are SQVTM and ANQGSEA. The CDR3 length is 14 residues. Trimming removed 2 bases from V and 0 bases from J, with 8 bases in between. The CDR3 spells CSVEQSSSGNTIYF. In DNA, the CDR3 is TGCAGCGTTGAACAATCGAGCTCTGGAAACACCATATATTTT.

The gene calls are TRBV6-5 and TRBJ1-3, with D possibly TRBD1 on 6 matching bases. Between the trimmed V and J ends, which lost 6 bases and 0 bases, there was a span of 12 bases. Per the germline V gene, CDR1 is MNHEY and CDR2 is SVGAGI. This CDR3 comprises 15 residues. CDR3 residues: CASSPDRNSGNTIYF. The CDR3 DNA reads TGTGCCAGCAGCCCCGACAGGAACTCTGGAAACACCATATATTTT.

The chain uses TRBV10-3 and TRBJ1-2, with TRBD1 matching over 9 bases. Germline V lookup: CDR1 ENHRY, CDR2 SYGVKD. Germline trimming cut 3 bases from V and 7 bases from J; bases unmatched to any gene: 6. The CDR3 extends over 14 amino acids. CDR3 bases: TGTGCCATCAGTGACGGCGGACAGGGGCTTGGCTACACCTTC. The encoded protein is CAISDGGQGLGYTF.

The genes are TRBV30 and TRBJ1-1, with TRBD1 as a possible D gene (6 bases). This CDR3 has 13 residues. V was trimmed by 3 bases and J by 4 bases, leaving 12 bases between them. Germline CDR1 and CDR2: GTSNPN and SVGIG (reference sequence). CDR3 in DNA: TGTGCCTGGAGGGGGGGGCCGGTCACTGAAGCTTTCTTT. Translation: CAWRGGPVTEAFF.

This chain uses TRBV11-2 with TRBJ1-1, with a tentative D call TRBD1 (5 bases). This CDR3 spans 14 amino acids. CDR1 is SGHAT, CDR2 FQNNGV, per germline. V was shortened by 4 bases and J by 5 bases, with 14 bases between the two germline ends. The CDR3: CASSSRAGETEAFF. Here the CDR3 DNA reads TGTGCCAGCAGCTCCCGCGCGGGGGAAACTGAAGCTTTCTTT. Full variable domain (missing parts from reference TRBV11-2 and TRBJ1-1): EAGVAQSPRYKIIEKRQSVAFWCNPISGHATLYWYQQILGQGPKLLIQFQNNGVVDDSQLPKDRFSAERLKGVDSTLKIQPAKLEDSAVYLCASSSRAGETEAFFGQGTRLTVV.

The V gene is TRBV6-5, the J gene TRBJ2-3; a possible D gene is TRBD1 (6 bases). Germline loops: CDR1 MNHEY, CDR2 SVGAGI. V lost 2 bases and J 3 bases, leaving 15 bases between the germline ends. There are 16 residues in the CDR3. The CDR3 here is CASSYRAAGETDTQYF. DNA for the CDR3: TGTGCCAGCAGTTACAGGGCGGCAGGGGAGACAGATACGCAGTATTTT.

In its sample, this clone was seen once. The chain uses TRBV9 and TRBJ1-2; 8 positions agree with TRBD1. The V and J ends lost 4 bases and 1 base, in that order; junction bases with no gene match: 6. Germline assignment: CDR1 SGDLS and CDR2 YYNGEE. This CDR3 has 15 residues. DNA of the CDR3: TGTGCCAGCAGCCCTCGGACAGGGTATAACTATGGCTACACCTTC. This gives the protein CASSPRTGYNYGYTF.

The chain joins TRBV12-3 or TRBV12-4 to TRBJ1-1, with 8 bases aligning to TRBD1. V dropped 6 bases and J dropped 7; count of bases not matched to a gene: 7. The CDR3 is 13 residues long. The CDR3 sequence: CASSLGTGFEAFF. The CDR3 DNA follows: TGTGCCAGCAGCCTCGGGACAGGCTTTGAAGCTTTCTTT.

The genes are TRBV14 and TRBJ2-1; D unresolved. The germline gives CDR1 SGHDN, CDR2 FVKESK. The CDR3 is made up of 16 amino acids. V lost 4 bases, J lost 2 bases, and 15 bases lay in between. The DNA of the CDR3 is TGTGCCAGCAGCCCCCTCACTAACCCAACCTACAATGAGCAGTTCTTC. Amino acids: CASSPLTNPTYNEQFF.

The CDR3 sequence is CASSSGTGGVVGYTF. The CDR3 DNA is TGTGCCAGCAGTTCCGGGACAGGGGGGGTAGTCGGCTACACCTTC. V is TRBV6-5 and J is TRBJ1-2, with 11 bases lining up with TRBD1. This CDR3 spans 15 amino acids. The junction had 9 bases not matched to a gene; V was cut back by 4 bases and J by 8 bases. Looked up from germline, CDR1 is MNHEY and CDR2 is SVGAGI.